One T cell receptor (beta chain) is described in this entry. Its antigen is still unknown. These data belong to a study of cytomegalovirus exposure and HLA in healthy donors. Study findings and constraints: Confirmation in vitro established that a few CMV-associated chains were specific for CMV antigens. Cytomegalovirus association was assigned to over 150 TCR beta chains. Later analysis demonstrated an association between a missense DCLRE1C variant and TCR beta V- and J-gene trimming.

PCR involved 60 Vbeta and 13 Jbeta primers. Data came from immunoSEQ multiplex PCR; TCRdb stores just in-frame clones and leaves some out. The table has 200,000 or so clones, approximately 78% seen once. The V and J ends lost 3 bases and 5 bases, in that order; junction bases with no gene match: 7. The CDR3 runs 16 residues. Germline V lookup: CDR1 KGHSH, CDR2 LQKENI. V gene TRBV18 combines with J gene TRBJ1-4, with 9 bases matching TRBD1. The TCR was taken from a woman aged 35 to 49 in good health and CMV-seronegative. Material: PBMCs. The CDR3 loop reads CASSPRSGQGNEKLFF. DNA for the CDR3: TGTGCCAGCTCACCTAGGTCGGGACAGGGAAATGAAAAACTGTTTTTT.